A selection of T cell receptor beta chains follows, all from one sample in a study of T cell responses to AZD1222 COVID-19 vaccine. The assay was immunoSEQ multiplex PCR, and TCRdb's table has in-frame clones only and misses some. The sample includes 150,000 or so clones, approximately 90% of them seen just once. Sequenced here: peripheral blood, sampled 28 days after the second AZD1222 dose. Every receptor here comes from an adult who received the AZD1222 COVID-19 vaccine. The CDR3 runs from the conserved cysteine through the conserved F or W. The D gene is left open where the match is weak. Not all rows give a size; the values are once, few, many and, for expanded clones, a class.

>TRBV27|TRBJ2-7|-|-
CASSLSTTYEQYF
>TRBV2|TRBJ2-3|-|-
CAIGWASDTDTQYF
>TRBV3-1/TRBV3-2|TRBJ2-5|TRBD2|once
CASSSGLAGGPQETQYF
>TRBV10-3|TRBJ1-2|TRBD1|-
CAISESGQGARGYTF
>TRBV28|TRBJ1-5|-|once
CASRRTAEIYSNQPQHF
>TRBV11-2|TRBJ1-1|-|-
CASSMGPNTEAFF
>TRBV18|TRBJ2-1|TRBD2|-
CASLREGSSYNEQFF
>TRBV24-1|TRBJ2-1|-|-
CATSDPQGRVNEQFF
>TRBV6-5|TRBJ1-1|-|-
CASSPTYRAYTEAFF
>TRBV2|TRBJ1-6|-|-
CAIRTGVGSYNSPLHF
>TRBV7-6|TRBJ2-2|TRBD1|once
CASSLAQQTGSVSRELFF
>TRBV19|TRBJ2-7|-|once
CASSIPGYEQYF
>TRBV11-1|TRBJ2-2|-|-
CASSLAWSTGELFF
>TRBV12-5|TRBJ1-1|TRBD1|-
CASGGTGRNTEAFF
>TRBV6-5|TRBJ2-7|-|-
CASGDRDTSYEQYF
>TRBV5-4|TRBJ1-1|-|-
CASSFDGATLEAFF
>TRBV18|TRBJ1-6|-|once
CASSPREGEPLHF
>TRBV5-1|TRBJ2-5|-|-
CASSPGTLQETQYF
>TRBV7-8|TRBJ1-4|TRBD1|-
CASSLDSVGQEKLFF
>TRBV18|TRBJ2-7|-|-
CASSPPAGVYEQYF
>TRBV19|TRBJ1-2|-|-
CASSSDGSYGYTF
>TRBV4-1|TRBJ1-5|-|-
CASSQDRRVDSNQPQHF
>TRBV15|TRBJ2-4|-|-
CATSPDPWDIQYF
>TRBV21-1|TRBJ2-2|-|-
CASSPRGDRNTGELFF
>TRBV5-4|TRBJ1-1|-|-
CASSRQGNTEAFF
>TRBV10-3|TRBJ1-2|TRBD1|-
CAISASGTGGLYGYTF
>TRBV4-1|TRBJ1-1|-|-
CASSRAGTLNTEAFF
>TRBV5-1|TRBJ1-6|-|-
CASSPAGSLINSPLHF
>TRBV7-5|TRBJ2-7|-|-
CARSLGPHPGQEGSYEQYF
>TRBV28|TRBJ1-2|-|-
CASSLRGAYGYTF
>TRBV10-3|TRBJ1-4|-|-
CAISESTRGGGKLFF
>TRBV27|TRBJ1-5|-|-
CASSFGGPISNQPQHF
>TRBV6-5|TRBJ2-5|-|-
CASSHRDQETQYF
>TRBV19|TRBJ1-2|-|-
CASSIDTGYGYTF
>TRBV10-3|TRBJ1-5|TRBD1|-
CAISVAGGFNQPQHF
>TRBV29-1|TRBJ2-6|TRBD1|-
CSVVDTGAGANVLTF
>TRBV7-9|TRBJ2-2|-|-
CASSLVRGLDTGELFF
>TRBV18|TRBJ1-1|-|-
CASSTSGGIDTEAFF
>TRBV28|TRBJ1-1|TRBD1|-
CASSSTGTAIEAFF
>TRBV30|TRBJ2-3|-|-
CAWRAVSTDTQYF
>TRBV10-1|TRBJ2-7|TRBD1|-
CASSESHGTGGRGEQYF
>TRBV6-5|TRBJ1-1|-|-
CASTDSYFMSTEAFF
>TRBV3-1/TRBV3-2|TRBJ1-2|TRBD1|many
CASSPGPGQGTDGYTF